This record covers a single T cell receptor beta chain. The sample originates from a study of CD8 T cells in Susac syndrome. TCR beta sequences were obtained from blood CD8+ and CD4+ T cells. Both CD4+ and CD8+ T cells were negatively isolated, and TEMRA cells underwent FACS enrichment. Reverse transcription of about 0.45 to 1 ug RNA was carried out with random hexamers. The immunoSEQ assay covered 54 Vbeta and 13 Jbeta segments for CDR3. TCRdb re-called the immunoSEQ multiplex PCR reads with MiXCR, one entry per CDR3 protein. The sample records 150,000 to 200,000 distinct CDR3 sequences, about 94% being singletons. V lost 5 bases to trimming and J lost 6 bases, with 17 bases between them. The CDR3 covers 14 residues. The germline CDR1 and CDR2 sequences are SGHTA and FQGTGA.

This receptor was identified in a human donor in good health. The sequencing input was CD4+ T cells from PBMCs. V usage is TRBV7-3 and J usage is TRBJ2-7; D might be TRBD1 or TRBD2, each matching 5 bases. CDR3 nucleotide sequence: TGTGCCAGCAGCCAAGGGACCGAGGGGTCCGAGCAGTACTTC. Amino acid sequence: CASSQGTEGSEQYF. Together with reference TRBV7-3 and TRBJ2-7, the CDR3 gives the full variable domain: GAGVSQTPSNKVTEKGKYVELRCDPISGHTALYWYRQSLGQGPEFLIYFQGTGAADDSGLPNDRFFAVRPEGSVSTLKIQRTERGDSAVYLCASSQGTEGSEQYFGPGTRLTVT.